Listed below are T cell receptor beta chains from one sample, sequenced in a study of graft-versus-host responses after intestinal transplantation. Profiled with immunoSEQ multiplex PCR; TCRdb holds only in-frame clones, not every one. The table includes about 8,100 clones, 55% to 75% detected once. Source: ileum tissue, taken around 460 days after transplant. Source of these receptors: a human patient who received an intestinal transplant, so some T cells may come from the graft donor. Each CDR3 is given with its conserved first and last residue. A D gene is named only where the DNA matches it firmly. Rows give clone size only sometimes, using once, few, many, or a class for an expanded clone.

J	V	D	size	DNA	CDR3
TRBJ1-2	TRBV6-5	NA	once	TGTGCCAGCAGAATTCCGGGGGGCAGGGGCTACACCTTC	CASRIPGGRGYTF
TRBJ1-4	TRBV4-1	NA	NA	TGCGCCAGCAGCTCTACCCCCTCGGGGGAAAAACTGTTTTTT	CASSSTPSGEKLFF
TRBJ2-1	TRBV19	NA	NA	TGTGCCAGTAGTATCTCCTACAATGAGCAGTTCTTC	CASSISYNEQFF
TRBJ1-2	TRBV5-4	NA	NA	TGTGCCAGCAGCCGAACCCCGGGGGGTGGCTACACCTTC	CASSRTPGGGYTF
TRBJ2-5	TRBV5-6	NA	NA	TGTGCCAGCAGCTTGGGGCCAGTCCAAGAGACCCAGTACTTC	CASSLGPVQETQYF
TRBJ2-1	TRBV28	NA	NA	TGTGCCAGCAGCACTGACACTGGATCAGAGCAGTTCTTC	CASSTDTGSEQFF
TRBJ2-4	TRBV9	NA	NA	TGTGCCAGCAGCGTAACCCCAGCATTGGACATTCAGTACTTC	CASSVTPALDIQYF
TRBJ2-5	TRBV5-1	TRBD1	NA	TGCGCCAGCAGCTTCGTGGGGACAGGGCAAGAGACCCAGTACTTC	CASSFVGTGQETQYF
TRBJ2-7	TRBV30	TRBD1	NA	TGTGCCTGGAGCGCTACAGGGGGCCAAGGAACCTACGAGCAGTACTTC	CAWSATGGQGTYEQYF
TRBJ2-3	TRBV10-3	TRBD1	few	TGTGCCATCAGTGAGGGACAGGGGGCCACAGATACGCAGTATTTT	CAISEGQGATDTQYF
TRBJ2-5	TRBV6-5	TRBD1	NA	TGTGCCAGCAGCCTACAGGGGGGACGGGAGACCCAGTACTTC	CASSLQGGRETQYF
TRBJ2-1	TRBV5-4	TRBD2	large	TGTGCCAGCAGCTCCTCAGGGACTAGCGGGGCGTTGGAGCAGTTCTTC	CASSSSGTSGALEQFF
TRBJ2-7	TRBV4-1	NA	NA	TGCGCCAGCAGCCAAGTTGGAGGGTACGAGCAGTACTTC	CASSQVGGYEQYF
TRBJ1-1	TRBV7-9	NA	few	TGTGCCAGCAGCTTAGGCATGGGGGACACTGAAGCTTTCTTT	CASSLGMGDTEAFF
TRBJ2-1	TRBV9	TRBD2	NA	TGTGCCAGCAGTGTCACTAGCGGCTCCTACAATGAGCAGTTCTTC	CASSVTSGSYNEQFF
TRBJ1-2	TRBV27	NA	NA	TGTGCCAGCAGTTTTCGGGTTTGTGGCTACACCTTC	CASSFRVCGYTF
TRBJ1-1	TRBV6-1	NA	NA	TGTGCCAGCAGTGCCCAGGGTGCTGAAGCTTTCTTT	CASSAQGAEAFF
TRBJ2-5	TRBV5-6	TRBD2	NA	TGTGCCAGCGGAGGACTAGCGGGGGACCCGTACCAAGAGACCCAGTACTTC	CASGGLAGDPYQETQYF
TRBJ1-6	TRBV6-1	TRBD1	once	TGTGCCAGCAGTGTGCCGGGACAGGGGGCTTCACCCCTCCACTTT	CASSVPGQGASPLHF
TRBJ2-3	TRBV6-4	TRBD2	NA	TGTGCCAGCAGTGAGACTAGCGGGGGCACAGATACGCAGTATTTT	CASSETSGGTDTQYF
TRBJ2-1	TRBV7-2	NA	few	TGTGCCAGCACTGAGGAAAACTCCTACAATGAGCAGTTCTTC	CASTEENSYNEQFF
TRBJ1-1	TRBV7-6	NA	NA	TGTGCCAGCAGCTTAGCGGCCGGGTGGGGGGACACTGAAGCTTTCTTT	CASSLAAGWGDTEAFF
TRBJ1-6	TRBV30	NA	NA	TGTGCCTGTTGGGACATGGAGTACTATAATTCACCCCTCCACTTT	CACWDMEYYNSPLHF
TRBJ2-1	TRBV5-1	TRBD1	NA	TGCGCCAGCAGCTTCCCACAGGGGGCTAGGGACAATGAGCAGTTCTTC	CASSFPQGARDNEQFF
TRBJ2-7	TRBV6-5	TRBD2	NA	TGTGCCAGCAGAAGATTCCGAGCGGGAGGGTACGAGCAGTACTTC	CASRRFRAGGYEQYF
TRBJ2-5	TRBV7-8	TRBD1	NA	TGTGCCAGCAGCCTCGGGACAGGGCACCAAGAGACCCAGTACTTC	CASSLGTGHQETQYF
TRBJ1-1	TRBV7-3	NA	NA	TGTGCCAGCAGCTTAATGGGGCAGAACACTGAAGCTTTCTTT	CASSLMGQNTEAFF
TRBJ1-1	TRBV10-3	NA	NA	TGTGCCATCAGTGTAGGGTTCAACACTGAAGCTTTCTTT	CAISVGFNTEAFF
TRBJ2-1	TRBV28	NA	NA	TGTGCCAGCAAACCTACTATCGGGAATGAGCAGTTCTTC	CASKPTIGNEQFF
TRBJ2-3	TRBV9	NA	NA	TGTGCCAGCAGCGTAGGATCCCGGGAAGACACAGATACGCAGTATTTT	CASSVGSREDTDTQYF
TRBJ2-7	TRBV5-5	NA	NA	TGTGCCAGCAGCTTGGGTCAGTCAACCTACGAGCAGTACTTC	CASSLGQSTYEQYF
TRBJ1-4	TRBV6-7	NA	NA	TGTGCCAGCAGTTGGACTGAACTTCCCGAAAAACTGTTTTTT	CASSWTELPEKLFF
TRBJ1-1	TRBV28	NA	NA	TGTGCCAGCAGTTTAATTGCAGGGACCCTTGAAGCTTTCTTT	CASSLIAGTLEAFF
TRBJ2-3	TRBV6-1	NA	NA	TGTGCCAGCAGTGAACATGAGTCTACCAGTAGGGATACGCAGTATTTT	CASSEHESTSRDTQYF
TRBJ1-2	TRBV19	NA	few	TGTGCCAGTAGGCCGACCGTCAGAAGCCTCTATGGCTACACCTTC	CASRPTVRSLYGYTF
TRBJ2-7	TRBV6-6	NA	NA	TGTGCCAGCAGCCTCTTTCTGGGCAGCTACGAGCAGTACTTC	CASSLFLGSYEQYF
TRBJ2-1	TRBV19	TRBD2	NA	TGTGCCAGTAGCACAAGCGGGGGGCAGTTCTTC	CASSTSGGQFF
TRBJ1-5	TRBV9	NA	few	TGTGCCAGCAGCCTCGACAGCAATCAGCCCCAGCATTTT	CASSLDSNQPQHF
TRBJ1-6	TRBV7-9	NA	NA	TGTGCCAGTTACGCAGCCGACTCCGGCGGTAATAATTCACCCCTCCACTTT	CASYAADSGGNNSPLHF
TRBJ1-2	TRBV5-6	NA	NA	TGTGCCAGCAGCCCCCTCGACCGGAACCTCTATGGCTACACCTTC	CASSPLDRNLYGYTF
TRBJ2-3	TRBV7-3	NA	NA	TGTGCCAGCAGCTTAATCCCCCAGGGCACAGATACGCAGTATTTT	CASSLIPQGTDTQYF
TRBJ2-7	TRBV28	TRBD2	NA	TGTGCCAGCAGTTTCGGGGGGTTAAGAGGAGTTGGCGAGCAGTACTTC	CASSFGGLRGVGEQYF
TRBJ1-4	TRBV7-9	TRBD1	few	TGTGCCAGCAGTGGAGGGACAGCTAATGAAAAACTGTTTTTT	CASSGGTANEKLFF
TRBJ1-4	TRBV28	NA	once	TGTGCCAGCAGTTTATGGCGAACACGGGAAAAACTGTTTTTT	CASSLWRTREKLFF
TRBJ1-6	TRBV14	NA	NA	TGTGCCAGCAGCTCCACAGGGACCCGTAATTCACCCCTCCACTTT	CASSSTGTRNSPLHF
TRBJ1-2	TRBV7-2	NA	few	TGTGCCAGCAGCTTACGAGGGGCTGGGTATGGCTACACCTTC	CASSLRGAGYGYTF
TRBJ2-7	TRBV28	NA	NA	TGTGCCAGCAGCGCCTCACACTCCTACGAGCAGTACTTC	CASSASHSYEQYF
TRBJ2-7	TRBV27	TRBD1	few	TGTGCCAGCAGTCCAAACAGGGGCTTCGAGCAGTACTTC	CASSPNRGFEQYF
TRBJ1-6	TRBV6-1	NA	NA	TGTGCCAGCAGTGACCTGCTCACGGCGGGAAATTCACCCCTCCACTTT	CASSDLLTAGNSPLHF
TRBJ2-1	TRBV5-8	NA	NA	TGTGCCAGCAGGTACCTGTTAGTGCAGCAGTTCTTC	CASRYLLVQQFF
TRBJ1-2	TRBV4-1	NA	NA	TGCGCCAGCAGCCCCTACAGGGTCGCTAACTATGGCTACACCTTC	CASSPYRVANYGYTF
TRBJ2-2	TRBV11-2	NA	NA	TGTGCCAGCAGCCCCACAGGGAACACCGGGGAGCTGTTTTTT	CASSPTGNTGELFF
TRBJ2-2	TRBV7-3	NA	NA	TGTGCCAGCAGCTTAAGCAGGAACACCGGGGAGCTGTTTTTT	CASSLSRNTGELFF